This TCR beta chain was documented in a study of OX40 agonist ivuxolimab in advanced cancers. In the study overall: As their treatment, patients were administered ivuxolimab, an agonistic anti-OX40 (CD134) antibody. With a range of about 23 to 90, age averaged approximately 54 years, and approximately 83% were male. Patients with hepatocellular carcinoma, melanoma, renal cell or head and neck cancer made up the dose-escalation patients.

Sequencing was performed with immunoSEQ multiplex PCR; in TCRdb, only in-frame clones are kept and a portion is missing. The data show about 98,000 clones, around nine tenths seen once. This CDR3 spans 15 amino acids. V gave up 0 bases and J gave up 4 bases, with 10 bases separating them. Germline CDR1 reads ENHRY; CDR2 reads SYGVKD. The material sequenced was CD4+ or CD8+ T cells sorted from blood, taken in a trial of the OX40 agonist ivuxolimab. The origin of this receptor is an adult with an advanced solid tumor such as melanoma, head and neck, liver or kidney cancer. V gene TRBV10-3 combines with J gene TRBJ1-3; D unclear. The CDR3 bases are TGTGCCATCAGTGAGTCAGCCTTGACGGGAAACACCATATATTTT. Encoded protein: CAISESALTGNTIYF.